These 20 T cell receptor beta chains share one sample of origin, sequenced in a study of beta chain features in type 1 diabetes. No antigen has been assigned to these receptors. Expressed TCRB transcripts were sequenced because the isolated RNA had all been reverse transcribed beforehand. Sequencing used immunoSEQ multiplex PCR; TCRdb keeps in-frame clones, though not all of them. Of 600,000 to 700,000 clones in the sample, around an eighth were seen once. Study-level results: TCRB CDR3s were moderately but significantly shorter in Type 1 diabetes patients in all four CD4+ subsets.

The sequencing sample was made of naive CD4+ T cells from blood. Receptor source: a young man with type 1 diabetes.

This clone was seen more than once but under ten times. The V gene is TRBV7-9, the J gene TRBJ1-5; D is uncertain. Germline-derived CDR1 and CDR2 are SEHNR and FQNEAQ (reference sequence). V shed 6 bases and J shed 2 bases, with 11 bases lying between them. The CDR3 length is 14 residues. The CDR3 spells CASSSSGGNQPQHF. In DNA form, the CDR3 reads TGTGCCAGCAGTTCCTCCGGCGGCAATCAGCCCCAGCATTTT. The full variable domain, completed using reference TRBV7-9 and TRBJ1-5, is DTGVSQNPRHKITKRGQNVTFRCDPISEHNRLYWYRQTLGQGPEFLTYFQNEAQLEKSRLLSDRFSAERPKGSFSTLEIQRTEQGDSAMYLCASSSSGGNQPQHFGDGTRLSIL.

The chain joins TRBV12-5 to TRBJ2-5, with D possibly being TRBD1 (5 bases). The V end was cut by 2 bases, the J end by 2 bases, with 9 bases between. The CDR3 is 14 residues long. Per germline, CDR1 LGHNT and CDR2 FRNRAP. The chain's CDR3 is CASGLLGLQETQYF. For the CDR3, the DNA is TGTGCTAGTGGTTTGTTGGGGCTTCAAGAGACCCAGTACTTC.

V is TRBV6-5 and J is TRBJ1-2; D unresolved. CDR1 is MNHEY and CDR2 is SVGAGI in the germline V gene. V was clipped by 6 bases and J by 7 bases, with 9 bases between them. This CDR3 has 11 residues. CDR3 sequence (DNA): TGTGCCAGCAGCTACGGGAGTGGCTACACCTTC. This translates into CASSYGSGYTF.

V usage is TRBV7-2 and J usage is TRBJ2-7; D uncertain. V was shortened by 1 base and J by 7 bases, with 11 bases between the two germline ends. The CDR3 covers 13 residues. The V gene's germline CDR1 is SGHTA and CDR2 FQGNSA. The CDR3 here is CASSLEQSLEQYF. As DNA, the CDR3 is TGTGCCAGCAGCTTAGAACAGAGCCTAGAGCAGTACTTC.

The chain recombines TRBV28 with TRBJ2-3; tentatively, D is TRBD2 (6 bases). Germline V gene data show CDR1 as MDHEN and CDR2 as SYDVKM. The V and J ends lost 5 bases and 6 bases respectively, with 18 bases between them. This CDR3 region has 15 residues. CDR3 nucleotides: TGTGCCAGCAGTGGGGCGGGATCCCTTTCCGATACGCAGTATTTT. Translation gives CASSGAGSLSDTQYF.

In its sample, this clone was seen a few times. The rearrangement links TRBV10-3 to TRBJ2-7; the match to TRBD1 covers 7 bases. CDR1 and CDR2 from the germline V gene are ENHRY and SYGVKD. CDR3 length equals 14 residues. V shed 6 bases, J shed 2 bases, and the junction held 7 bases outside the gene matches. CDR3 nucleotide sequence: TGTGCCATCAGGGAGACAGGGAACGCCTACGAGCAGTACTTC. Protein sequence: CAIRETGNAYEQYF.

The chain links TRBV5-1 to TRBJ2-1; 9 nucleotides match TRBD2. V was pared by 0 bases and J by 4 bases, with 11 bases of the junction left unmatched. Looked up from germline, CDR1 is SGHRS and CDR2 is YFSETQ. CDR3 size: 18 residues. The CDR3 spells CASSLGFSGGYEYNEQFF. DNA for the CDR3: TGCGCCAGCAGCTTGGGATTTAGCGGGGGTTACGAATACAATGAGCAGTTCTTC.

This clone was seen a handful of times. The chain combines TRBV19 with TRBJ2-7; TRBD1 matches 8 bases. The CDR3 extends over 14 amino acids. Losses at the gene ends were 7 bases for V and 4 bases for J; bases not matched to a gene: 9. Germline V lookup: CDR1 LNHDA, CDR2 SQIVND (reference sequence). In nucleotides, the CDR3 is TGTGCCAGTACTCCGGGACAGGACCCTTACGAGCAGTACTTC. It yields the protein CASTPGQDPYEQYF.

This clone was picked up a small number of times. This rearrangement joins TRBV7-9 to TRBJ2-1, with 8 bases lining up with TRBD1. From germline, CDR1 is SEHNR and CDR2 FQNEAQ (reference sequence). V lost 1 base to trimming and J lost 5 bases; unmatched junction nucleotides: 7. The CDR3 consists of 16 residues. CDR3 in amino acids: CASSLDRDRYNNEQFF. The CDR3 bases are TGTGCCAGCAGCTTAGACCGGGACAGGTACAACAATGAGCAGTTCTTC.

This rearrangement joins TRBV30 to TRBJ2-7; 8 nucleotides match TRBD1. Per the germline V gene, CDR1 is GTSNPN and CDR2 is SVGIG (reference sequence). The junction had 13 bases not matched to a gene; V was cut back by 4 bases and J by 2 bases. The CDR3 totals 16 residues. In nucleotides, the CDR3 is TGTGCCTGGATATCATGGTTGGGACAGGATACCTACGAGCAGTACTTC. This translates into CAWISWLGQDTYEQYF.

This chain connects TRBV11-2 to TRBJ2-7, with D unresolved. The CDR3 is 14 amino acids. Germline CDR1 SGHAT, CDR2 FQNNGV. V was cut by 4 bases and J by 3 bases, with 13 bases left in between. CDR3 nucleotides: TGTGCCAGCAGCTCGGTGGTCCCTGGCTACGAGCAGTACTTC. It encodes CASSSVVPGYEQYF.

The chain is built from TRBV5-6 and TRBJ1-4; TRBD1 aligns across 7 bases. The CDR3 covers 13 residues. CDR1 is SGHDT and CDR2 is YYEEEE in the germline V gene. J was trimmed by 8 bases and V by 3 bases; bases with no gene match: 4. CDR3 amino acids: CASSSTGREKLFF. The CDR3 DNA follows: TGTGCCAGCAGCTCGACAGGGCGCGAAAAACTGTTTTTT.

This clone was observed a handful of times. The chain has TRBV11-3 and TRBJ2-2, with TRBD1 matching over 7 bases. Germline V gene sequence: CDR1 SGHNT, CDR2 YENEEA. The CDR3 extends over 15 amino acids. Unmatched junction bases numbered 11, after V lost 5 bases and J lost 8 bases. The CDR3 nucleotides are TGTGCCAGCAGCGCCCCAGGGGGTATATCGGGGGAGCTGTTTTTT. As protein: CASSAPGGISGELFF.

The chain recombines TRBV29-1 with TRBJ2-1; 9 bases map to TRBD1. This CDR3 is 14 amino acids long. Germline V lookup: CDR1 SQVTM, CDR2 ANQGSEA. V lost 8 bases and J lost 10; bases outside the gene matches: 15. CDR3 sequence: CSIPRTGDVGEQFF. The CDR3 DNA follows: TGCAGCATTCCCAGGACAGGGGATGTAGGGGAGCAGTTCTTC.

CDR3: CASSYGPEAFF. The CDR3 nucleotides read TGTGCCAGCAGTTACGGCCCTGAAGCTTTCTTT. This sequence joins TRBV6-5 and TRBJ1-1; D is ambiguous. The germline V and J ends were trimmed by 2 bases and 6 bases, with 4 bases remaining between them. The CDR3 is made up of 11 amino acids. The germline V gene has CDR1 MNHEY and CDR2 SVGAGI.

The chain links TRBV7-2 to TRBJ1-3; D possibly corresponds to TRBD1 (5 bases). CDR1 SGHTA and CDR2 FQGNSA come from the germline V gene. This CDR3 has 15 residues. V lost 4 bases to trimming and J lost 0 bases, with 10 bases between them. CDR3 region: CASSSDSFSGNTIYF. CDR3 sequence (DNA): TGTGCCAGCAGCTCAGACAGTTTCTCTGGAAACACCATATATTTT.

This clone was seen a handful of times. The CDR3 is CASMGSPTIQETQYF. Written as DNA, the CDR3 is TGTGCCAGCATGGGCAGTCCTACCATCCAAGAGACCCAGTACTTC. This chain joins TRBV2 and TRBJ2-5; D unclear. The CDR3 loop spans 15 amino acids. Trimming removed 7 bases at V and 1 base at J, with 16 bases between. From germline, CDR1 is SNHLY and CDR2 FYNNEI.

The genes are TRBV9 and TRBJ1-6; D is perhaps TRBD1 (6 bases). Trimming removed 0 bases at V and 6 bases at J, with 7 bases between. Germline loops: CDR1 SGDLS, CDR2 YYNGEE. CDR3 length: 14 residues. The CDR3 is CASSVEQGNSPLHF. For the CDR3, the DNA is TGTGCCAGCAGCGTAGAACAGGGTAATTCACCCCTCCACTTT.

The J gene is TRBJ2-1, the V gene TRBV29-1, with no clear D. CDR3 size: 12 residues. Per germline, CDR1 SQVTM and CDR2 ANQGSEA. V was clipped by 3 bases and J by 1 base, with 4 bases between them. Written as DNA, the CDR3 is TGCAGCGTTGATAGGTCCTACAATGAGCAGTTCTTC. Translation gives CSVDRSYNEQFF.

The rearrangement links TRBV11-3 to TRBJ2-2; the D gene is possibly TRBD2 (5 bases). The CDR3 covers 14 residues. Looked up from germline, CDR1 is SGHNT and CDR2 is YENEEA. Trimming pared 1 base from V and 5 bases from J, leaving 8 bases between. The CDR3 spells CASSLVRETGELFF. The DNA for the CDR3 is TGTGCCAGCAGCTTAGTCCGGGAAACCGGGGAGCTGTTTTTT. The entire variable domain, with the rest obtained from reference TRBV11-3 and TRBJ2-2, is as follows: EAGVVQSPRYKIIEKKQPVAFWCNPISGHNTLYWYLQNLGQGPELLIRYENEEAVDDSQLPKDRFSAERLKGVDSTLKIQPAELGDSAVYLCASSLVRETGELFFGEGSRLTVL.